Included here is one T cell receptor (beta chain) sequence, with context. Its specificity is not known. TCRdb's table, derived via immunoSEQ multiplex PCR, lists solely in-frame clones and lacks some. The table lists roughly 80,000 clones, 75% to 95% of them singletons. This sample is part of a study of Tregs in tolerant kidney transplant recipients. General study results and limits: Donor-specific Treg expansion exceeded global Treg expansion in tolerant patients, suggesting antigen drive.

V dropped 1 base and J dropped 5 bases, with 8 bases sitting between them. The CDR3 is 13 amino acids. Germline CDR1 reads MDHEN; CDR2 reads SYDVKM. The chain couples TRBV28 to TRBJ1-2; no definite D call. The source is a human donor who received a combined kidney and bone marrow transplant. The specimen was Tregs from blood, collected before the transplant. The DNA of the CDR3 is TGTGCCAGCAGTTTATCGACCAGTTATGGCTACACCTTC. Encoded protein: CASSLSTSYGYTF.